The 2 T cell receptor beta chains reported below all come from one sample, sequenced in a study of OX40 agonist ivuxolimab in advanced cancers. The method was immunoSEQ multiplex PCR; TCRdb's version includes in-frame clones alone and lacks a portion of them. Here the sample spans roughly 49,000 clones, approximately 79% being singletons. Sequencing used CD4+ or CD8+ T cells sorted from blood, obtained in a trial of the OX40 agonist ivuxolimab. The receptors were gathered from an adult with an advanced solid tumor such as melanoma, head and neck, liver or kidney cancer.

The V call is TRBV4-2, the J call TRBJ2-2; the D gene is possibly TRBD2 (6 bases). The CDR3 spans 16 residues. Germline V gene lookup returns CDR1 LGHNA and CDR2 YNFKEQ. V was cut by 4 bases and J by 5 bases, with 17 bases left in between. As DNA, the CDR3 is TGTGCCAGCAGCCTGATCGCGGGACGGCGGACCGGGGAGCTGTTTTTT. It is translated as CASSLIAGRRTGELFF.

The rearrangement uses TRBV9 and TRBJ2-1; TRBD1 matches at 10 bases. The germline gives CDR1 SGDLS, CDR2 YYNGEE. The CDR3 has 17 amino acids. Trimming cost V 2 bases and J 4 bases; bases outside gene matches: 9. CDR3 nucleotides: TGTGCCAGCAGCGTCTCGCCGGGACAGGGGACTTACAATGAGCAGTTCTTC. This sequence encodes CASSVSPGQGTYNEQFF.